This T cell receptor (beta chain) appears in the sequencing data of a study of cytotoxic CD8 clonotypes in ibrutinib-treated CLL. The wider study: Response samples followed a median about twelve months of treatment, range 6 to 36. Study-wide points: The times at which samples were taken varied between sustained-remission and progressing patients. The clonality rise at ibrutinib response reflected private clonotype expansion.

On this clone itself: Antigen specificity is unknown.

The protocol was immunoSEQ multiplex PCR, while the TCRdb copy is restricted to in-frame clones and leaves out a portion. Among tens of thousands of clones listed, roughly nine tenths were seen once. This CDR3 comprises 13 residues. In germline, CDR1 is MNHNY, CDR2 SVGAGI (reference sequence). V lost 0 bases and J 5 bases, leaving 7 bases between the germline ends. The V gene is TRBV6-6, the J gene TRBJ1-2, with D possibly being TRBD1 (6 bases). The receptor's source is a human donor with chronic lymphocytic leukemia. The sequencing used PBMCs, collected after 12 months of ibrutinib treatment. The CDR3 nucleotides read TGTGCCAGCAGTTACTCGACAGGTTATGGCTACACCTTC. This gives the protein CASSYSTGYGYTF.